One and the same sample provided the 12 T cell receptor beta chains below, sequenced in a study of cytomegalovirus exposure and HLA in healthy donors. PCR primers comprised 60 Vbeta and 13 Jbeta primers. Sequencing was performed with immunoSEQ multiplex PCR; in TCRdb, only in-frame clones are kept and a portion is missing. The table includes tens of thousands of clones, just over 75% detected once. Sequencing input: PBMCs. Source of these receptors: a man over 45 in good health and CMV-seronegative.

This chain links TRBV29-1 with TRBJ1-5; D may be TRBD1 (6 bases). The length of the CDR3 is 14 residues. Looked up from germline, CDR1 is SQVTM and CDR2 is ANQGSEA. Trimming pared 4 bases from V and 4 bases from J, leaving 14 bases between. The CDR3 reads CSVAEDRDNQPQHF. In DNA form, the CDR3 reads TGCAGCGTTGCAGAGGACAGAGATAATCAGCCCCAGCATTTT.

This rearrangement joins TRBV10-3 to TRBJ2-7; D might be TRBD2 (6 bases). The CDR3 length is 13 residues. V was trimmed by 11 bases and J by 3 bases, leaving 17 bases between them. Germline CDR1 ENHRY, CDR2 SYGVKD. DNA of the CDR3: TGTGCCGCGGGGTTGGGAAGAGACTACGAGCAGTACTTC. It yields the protein CAAGLGRDYEQYF.

This clone was counted only a few times. V is TRBV19 and J is TRBJ2-2, with unresolved D. The CDR3 has 13 residues. The germline gives CDR1 LNHDA, CDR2 SQIVND (reference sequence). V lost 1 base, J lost 6 bases, and 6 bases lay in between. In nucleotides, the CDR3 is TGTGCCAGTAGTATAGTAGAGGCCGGGGAGCTGTTTTTT. It specifies CASSIVEAGELFF.

CDR3 residues: CASSPGQRAKNIQYF. CDR3 in DNA: TGTGCCAGCAGCCCCGGACAACGAGCCAAAAACATTCAGTACTTC. This chain joins TRBV7-9 and TRBJ2-4, with D possibly being TRBD1 (5 bases). The germline V gene has CDR1 SEHNR and CDR2 FQNEAQ (reference sequence). The ends were cut back, 5 bases at V and 0 bases at J, with 11 bases in the middle. The CDR3 runs to 15 residues.

The chain joins TRBV14 to TRBJ2-1; D possibly corresponds to TRBD1 (5 bases). The germline V gene has CDR1 SGHDN and CDR2 FVKESK. V gave up 1 base and J gave up 15 bases, with 13 bases separating them. The CDR3 has 12 amino acids. Here the CDR3 reads CASSQVQGSTFF. The CDR3 nucleotides read TGTGCCAGCAGCCAAGTTCAGGGTTCTACGTTCTTC. Variable domain in full (rest from reference TRBV14 and TRBJ2-1): EAGVTQFPSHSVIEKGQTVTLRCDPISGHDNLYWYRRVMGKEIKFLLHFVKESKQDESGMPNNRFLAERTGGTYSTLKVQPAELEDSGVYFCASSQVQGSTFFGPGTRLTVL.

CDR3 in DNA: TGTGCCAGTAGTGGCCGGGACAGGGGGACCGGCAATCAGCCCCAGCATTTT. Its protein product is CASSGRDRGTGNQPQHF. The rearrangement uses TRBV19 and TRBJ1-5, with 11 bases fitting TRBD1. CDR1 is LNHDA and CDR2 is SQIVND in the germline V gene (reference sequence). The CDR3 has 17 amino acids. V shed 5 bases and J 2 bases; nucleotides not matched to a gene: 8.

The chain has TRBV6-5 and TRBJ1-2; D gene ambiguous. Germline values: CDR1 MNHEY, CDR2 SVGAGI. Trimming removed 3 bases at V and 4 bases at J, with 12 bases between. The CDR3 consists of 14 residues. The DNA of the CDR3 is TGTGCCAGCAGTTATAGAGACAAAAGCTATGGCTACACCTTC. It is translated as CASSYRDKSYGYTF.

Here the CDR3 DNA reads TGTGCCAGCTCACCCAATTCAGGGGATGAAGCTTTCTTT. It is translated as CASSPNSGDEAFF. The chain joins TRBV18 to TRBJ1-1, with D tentatively TRBD1 (6 bases). There are 13 residues in the CDR3. CDR1 is KGHSH, CDR2 LQKENI, per germline. V was trimmed by 3 bases and J by 7 bases, leaving 12 bases between them.

This clone has just a few counts. The J gene is TRBJ2-3, the V gene TRBV7-8, with a possible D match to TRBD1 (6 bases). Germline lookup yields CDR1 SGHVS and CDR2 FQNEAQ. Trimming took off 1 base at V and 4 bases at J, with 18 bases between the two ends. The CDR3 sequence is 17 residues long. The CDR3 loop is CASSLVLQGLTPDTQYF. The DNA for the CDR3 is TGTGCCAGCAGCTTAGTTTTACAGGGCTTAACACCAGATACGCAGTATTTT.

The chain uses TRBV9 and TRBJ2-3, with 7 positions matching TRBD1. From germline, CDR1 is SGDLS and CDR2 YYNGEE. Unmatched junction bases numbered 7, after V lost 3 bases and J lost 6 bases. The CDR3 runs 14 residues. CDR3 residues: CASSARDRLDTQYF. The CDR3 bases are TGTGCCAGCAGCGCCCGGGACAGACTGGATACGCAGTATTTT.

This chain uses TRBV27 with TRBJ1-1; no definite D call. CDR1 is MNHEY and CDR2 is SMNVEV in the germline V gene (reference sequence). The CDR3 consists of 14 residues. Trimming pared 2 bases from V and 2 bases from J, leaving 9 bases between. CDR3 DNA: TGTGCCAGCAGTTTAAGGAGCGCCAACACTGAAGCTTTCTTT. Amino acids: CASSLRSANTEAFF.

The chain recombines TRBV6-1 with TRBJ2-3, with D maybe TRBD2 (6 bases). The germline V and J ends were trimmed by 6 bases and 6 bases, with 16 bases remaining between them. This CDR3 has 14 residues. Germline V gene sequence: CDR1 MNHNS, CDR2 SASEGT. CDR3 sequence (DNA): TGTGCCAGCAGGGGGGGAAGCACCGCGGATACGCAGTATTTT. It encodes CASRGGSTADTQYF.